This T cell receptor beta chain was captured in a study of blood T cell repertoires in COVID-19. Study at large: The United States, Italy and Spain supplied acute and convalescent COVID-19 samples.

Original methodology: Reference gene primer amplification in the assay estimated nucleated cell counts. Only in-frame clones appear in the TCRdb table, and some are missing; sequencing was by immunoSEQ multiplex PCR. V and J calls and clone size follow that table, whereas D and trimming were derived from the DNA. This table holds about 98,000 clones, about 85% found once. V was shortened by 0 bases and J by 6 bases, with 13 bases between the two germline ends. Germline assignment: CDR1 SGHDT and CDR2 YYEEEE. The CDR3 runs to 14 residues. This receptor was identified in a man between 65 and 85 years old with acute or convalescent COVID-19. V usage is TRBV5-6 and J usage is TRBJ2-7; D is possibly TRBD1 (6 bases). The sample comprised peripheral blood. CDR3 residues: CASSLDGQYREQYF. CDR3 nucleotides: TGTGCCAGCAGCTTGGACGGACAGTATCGCGAGCAGTACTTC.